The clone carrying this TCR beta chain came up a few times. This CDR3 comprises 14 residues. Trimming removed 6 bases from V and 3 bases from J, with 14 bases in between. CDR1 is MNHEY, CDR2 SVGAGI, per germline. Source study methods: Amplification from reference gene primers served as the basis for estimated nucleated cell counts. The table came from immunoSEQ multiplex PCR; TCRdb's copy has only in-frame clones and leaves some out. D and trimming come from the DNA, and the V and J calls and clone size come from that table. The sample shows about 120,000 clones, 75% to 90% of them seen only once. This sample stems from a study of blood T cell repertoires in COVID-19. Overall study: The origin of the acute and convalescent COVID-19 samples was the United States, Italy and Spain. T cells, B-cell-depleted T cells, or PBMCs supplied cDNA or gDNA.

This TCR came from a man between 65 and 85 years old with acute or convalescent COVID-19. Sequenced input: peripheral blood. The chain employs TRBV6-5 and TRBJ1-1; D gene uncertain. The CDR3 DNA follows: TGTGCCAGCAGCTTTTGGACGGGAGACACTGAAGCTTTCTTT. Translated: CASSFWTGDTEAFF.